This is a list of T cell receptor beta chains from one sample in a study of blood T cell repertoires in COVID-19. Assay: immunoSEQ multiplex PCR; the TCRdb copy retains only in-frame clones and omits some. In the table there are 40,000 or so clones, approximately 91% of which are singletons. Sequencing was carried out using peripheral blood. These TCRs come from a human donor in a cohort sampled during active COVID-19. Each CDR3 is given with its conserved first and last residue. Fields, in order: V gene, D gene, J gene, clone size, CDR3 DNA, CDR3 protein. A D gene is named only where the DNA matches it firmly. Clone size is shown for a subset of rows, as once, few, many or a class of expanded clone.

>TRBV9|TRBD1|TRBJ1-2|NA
TGTGCCAGCAGCGTAGAGGCAGGGGGCTATGGCTACACCTTC
CASSVEAGGYGYTF
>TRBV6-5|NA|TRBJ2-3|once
TGTGCCAGCCTCGGGGGAGCTAGCACAGATACGCAGTATTTT
CASLGGASTDTQYF
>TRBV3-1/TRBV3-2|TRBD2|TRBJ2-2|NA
TGTGCCAGCAGCCTCCGACTAGCGGGGGGGCCCGGGGAGCTGTTTTTT
CASSLRLAGGPGELFF
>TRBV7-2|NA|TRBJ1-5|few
TGTGCCAGCACCCGTCAGGCGGGGTTCAATCAGCCCCAGCATTTT
CASTRQAGFNQPQHF
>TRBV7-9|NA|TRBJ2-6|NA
TGTGCCAGCAGCTCTCCGGGGGCCAACGTCCTGACTTTC
CASSSPGANVLTF
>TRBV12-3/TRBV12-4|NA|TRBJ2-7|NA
TGTGCCAGCAGTTTAGCAGGGGCCTACGAGCAGTACTTC
CASSLAGAYEQYF
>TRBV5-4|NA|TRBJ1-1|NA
TGTGCCAGCAGCATAGATTTTTGGCAGGGGACTGAAGCTTTCTTT
CASSIDFWQGTEAFF
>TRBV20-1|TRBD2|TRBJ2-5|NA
TGCAGTGCTAGTAGGACTAGCGGGGGGGACGAGACCCAGTACTTC
CSASRTSGGDETQYF
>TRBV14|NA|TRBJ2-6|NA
TGTGCCAGCAGCAAGGGGTTCGGGGCCAACGTCCTGACTTTC
CASSKGFGANVLTF
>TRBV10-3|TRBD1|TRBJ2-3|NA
TGTGCCATCAGCGGACAGGGAAGCACAGATACGCAGTATTTT
CAISGQGSTDTQYF
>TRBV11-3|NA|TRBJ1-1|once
TGTGCCAGCAGCTTAGGGGTAGGAGGGGCGAACACTGAAGCTTTCTTT
CASSLGVGGANTEAFF
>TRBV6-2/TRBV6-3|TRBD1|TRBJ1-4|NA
TGTGCCAGCAGCCTCGGGACAGGGGATGAAAAACTGTTTTTT
CASSLGTGDEKLFF
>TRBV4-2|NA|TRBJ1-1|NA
TGTGCCAGCAGCCCGGGTAGGGGAGGAACTGAAGCTTTCTTT
CASSPGRGGTEAFF
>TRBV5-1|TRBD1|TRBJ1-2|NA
TGCGCCAGCAGCTCCGCCCCGGGACAGGGAATCTATGGCTACACCTTC
CASSSAPGQGIYGYTF
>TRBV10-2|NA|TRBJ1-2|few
TGCGCCAGCAGTGAGTCCGGAGTTAACTATGGCTACACCTTC
CASSESGVNYGYTF
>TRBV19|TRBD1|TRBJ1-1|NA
TGTGCCAGTTTTCCTTCCGGGACAGGGTTATCCGAAGCTTTCTTT
CASFPSGTGLSEAFF
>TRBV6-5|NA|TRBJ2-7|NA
TGTGCCAGCAGGACAGGCGCCGACATTTCCTACGAGCAGTACTTC
CASRTGADISYEQYF
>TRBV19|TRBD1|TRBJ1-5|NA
TGTGCCAGTAACCCAACCGGGACAGGGGGTGGACAGCCCCAGCATTTT
CASNPTGTGGGQPQHF
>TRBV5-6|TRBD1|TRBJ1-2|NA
TGTGCCAGCAACTTACAGGGGGAGAACTATGGCTACACCTTC
CASNLQGENYGYTF
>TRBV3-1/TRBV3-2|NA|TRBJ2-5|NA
TGTGCCAGCAGCCAAGAAGGAGTGGAGACCCAGTACTTC
CASSQEGVETQYF
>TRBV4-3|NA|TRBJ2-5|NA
TGCGCCAGCAGCGGAATCCTACGGGGGGCGGGAGAGACCCAGTACTTC
CASSGILRGAGETQYF
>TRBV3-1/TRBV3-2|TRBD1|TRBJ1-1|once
TGTGCCAGCAGCCACTTAACTACAGGGGCGGCTGAAGCTTTCTTT
CASSHLTTGAAEAFF
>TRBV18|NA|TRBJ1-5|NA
TGTGCCAGCTCACCACGCGTTAGCAATCAGCCCCAGCATTTT
CASSPRVSNQPQHF
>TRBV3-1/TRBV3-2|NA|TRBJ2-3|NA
TGTGCCAGCAGCCCCGGGTCGGGCGGGGTCACAGATACGCAGTATTTT
CASSPGSGGVTDTQYF
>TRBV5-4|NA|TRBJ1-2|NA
TGTGCCAGCAGCGTAGAAAGACAGAACTATGGCTACACCTTC
CASSVERQNYGYTF
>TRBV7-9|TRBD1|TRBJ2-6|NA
TGTGCCAGCAGATCAGGGGGTGAGGCTGGGGCCAACGTCCTGACTTTC
CASRSGGEAGANVLTF
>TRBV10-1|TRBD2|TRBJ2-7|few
TGCGCCACCGCCCCGGGTAGCGGGGTTCACGAGCAGTACTTC
CATAPGSGVHEQYF
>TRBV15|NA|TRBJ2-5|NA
TGTGCCACCAGCAGAGAGGCAGGAAGGGAGACCCAGTACTTC
CATSREAGRETQYF
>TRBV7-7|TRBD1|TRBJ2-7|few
TGTGCCAGCAGCCCTGCCGGGGACAGATCCTACGAGCAGTACTTC
CASSPAGDRSYEQYF
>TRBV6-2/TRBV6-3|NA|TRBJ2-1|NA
TGTGCCAGCAGTTACCGGGACACCTACAATGAGCAGTTCTTC
CASSYRDTYNEQFF
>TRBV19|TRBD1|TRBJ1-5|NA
TGTGCCAGTAGTATAGCTTTGGCAGGGGGGAGCAATCAGCCCCAGCATTTT
CASSIALAGGSNQPQHF
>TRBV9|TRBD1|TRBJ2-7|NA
TGTGCCAGCAGCGTCACCGGGACAGGGGATTACGAGCAGTACTTC
CASSVTGTGDYEQYF
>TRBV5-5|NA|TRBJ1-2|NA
TGTGCCAGCAGTCAGGGAAACTATGGCTACACCTTC
CASSQGNYGYTF
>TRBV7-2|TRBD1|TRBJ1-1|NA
TGTGCCAGCAGCTTAGGGGACAGCACAGTTGAAGCTTTCTTT
CASSLGDSTVEAFF
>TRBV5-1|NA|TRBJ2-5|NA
TGCGCCAGCAGCTGGGACTTGGGACTGGAGAAAGAGACCCAGTACTTC
CASSWDLGLEKETQYF